This T cell receptor beta chain was found in a study of shared clonotypes between healthy human individuals. Positive CCR7 selection of CD45RO-negative cells yielded the naive CD8 cells, and terminally differentiated effector memory CD45RA+ cells were excluded. The donors, healthy adults who were HIV-negative, had experienced no recent acute infections or vaccinations. CDR3 length equals 14 residues. Trimming stripped 3 bases from V and 1 base from J, with 7 bases between. Germline loops: CDR1 MNHEY, CDR2 SMNVEV (reference sequence). Genomic DNA of every subset was divided equally among multiple immunoSEQ plates. Repertoires were generated with immunoSEQ multiplex PCR, while TCRdb's copy carries only in-frame clones and drops some. The data show around 2.1 million clones, with 90% to 95% seen just once and over 1.5% held by the top ten.

The sample taken for sequencing was naive CD8+ T cells from PBMCs. This sequence joins TRBV27 and TRBJ2-1; either TRBD1 or TRBD2 may fit D (5 bases each). This receptor was identified in a man between 18 and 35 years old in good health. Some clones in this sample may be carry-over from other donors' samples. CDR3 loop: CASSLGESYNEQFF. The CDR3 DNA follows: TGTGCCAGCAGTTTGGGGGAGTCCTACAATGAGCAGTTCTTC.